Following are 27 T cell receptor beta chains from one sample sequenced in a study of T cells in Graves' hyperthyroidism and ophthalmopathy. The investigators amplified TCR beta CDR3 regions from RNA transcripts. During a first-round RT-PCR of the TCR CDR3, the HTBI primer set was used. One entry per CDR3 protein results from TCRdb running MiXCR on the multiplex PCR reads. The sample gives 45,000 or so distinct CDR3 sequences, 45% to 50% of which show up once; more than 25% is in the top ten. Input material: peripheral blood or thyroid tissue (not recorded which). These receptors were taken from a woman aged 50 to 60 with Graves' hyperthyroidism.

DNA for the CDR3: TGTGCCTGCGGGGACAGGGGGACAGCCTACGAGCAGTACTTC. This sequence encodes CACGDRGTAYEQYF. The V and J genes are TRBV12-3 or TRBV12-4 and TRBJ2-7; TRBD1 agrees at 11 bases. The junction had 8 bases not matched to a gene; V was cut back by 11 bases and J by 2 bases. The CDR3 runs to 14 residues.

This clonotype was observed at least ten times. The chain couples TRBV27 to TRBJ1-2; TRBD1 agrees at 7 bases. Germline CDR1 reads MNHEY; CDR2 reads SMNVEV (reference sequence). The CDR3 consists of 14 residues. The trim removed 5 bases at V and 2 bases at J, leaving 5 bases unmatched. The CDR3 here is CASSRTTGNYGYTF. CDR3 DNA sequence: TGTGCCAGCAGTCGAACGACAGGGAACTATGGCTACACCTTC.

This clonotype was counted ten times or more. The chain employs TRBV7-9 and TRBJ2-7, with unresolved D. The CDR3 extends over 12 amino acids. V lost 1 base and J 7 bases, leaving 8 bases between the germline ends. The germline V gene encodes CDR1 SEHNR and CDR2 FQNEAQ (reference sequence). The CDR3 DNA follows: TGTGCCAGCAGCTTAGGGCAGAGGGAGCAGTACTTC. Its translation: CASSLGQREQYF.

A word on this clonotype: A read error may account for a junction end that differs from germline. J is TRBJ2-5 and V is TRBV7-8; no clear D. The length of the CDR3 is 15 residues. Germline V gene data show CDR1 as SGHVS and CDR2 as FQNEAQ. DNA for the CDR3: TGTGCCAGCAGCTTGGTTGCAGGCCCCCAAGAGACCCAGTGCTTC. It codes for CASSLVAGPQETQCF.

This clonotype came up many times. This chain connects TRBV13 to TRBJ1-2, with D maybe TRBD1 (5 bases). CDR1 and CDR2 (germline): PRHDT, FYEKMQ (reference sequence). The CDR3 runs to 12 residues. With 5 bases removed from V and 11 bases from J, the gap between germline ends came to 15 bases. CDR3 loop: CASSNRQYSYTF. The CDR3 DNA is TGTGCCAGCAGCAACCGACAGTATAGTTACACCTTC.

Notes on this clonotype: A single base separates this from a much larger clone, so it may be a read error. The CDR3 does not close with the conserved phenylalanine or tryptophan, likely indicating a read error. The chain employs TRBV7-3 and TRBJ2-3, with 13 bases that match TRBD2. Unmatched junction bases numbered 0, after V lost 3 bases and J lost 3 bases. CDR1 SGHTA and CDR2 FQGTGA come from the germline V gene. The CDR3 sequence is 15 residues long. The CDR3 region is CASSLGLAGTDTQYL. The CDR3 coding sequence is TGTGCCAGCAGCTTGGGACTAGCGGGGACAGATACGCAGTATCTT.

A note on this clonotype: One end of the junction is discordant with germline, which a read error may explain. The chain combines TRBV7-7 with TRBJ2-1; D gene ambiguous. Looked up from germline, CDR1 is SSHAT and CDR2 is FNYEAQ (reference sequence). This CDR3 spans 13 amino acids. The CDR3 region has the DNA TGTGCTAGCAGCTTATCGGCGGTGGGAGAGCAGTTCTTC. The encoded protein is CASSLSAVGEQFF. The full variable domain, in which reference TRBV7-7 and TRBJ2-1 provide the parts outside the CDR3, is GAGVSQSPRYKVTKRGQDVTLRCDPISSHATLYWYQQALGQGPEFLTYFNYEAQPDKSGLPSDRFSAERPEGSISTLTIQRTEQRDSAMYRCASSLSAVGEQFFGPGTRLTVL.

Comment on this clonotype: The DNA is left out, because the CDR3 cannot be placed on it with certainty; the CDR3 is given as TCRdb lists it. The chain has TRBV7-8 and TRBJ2-5. The CDR3 numbers 20 amino acids, ends counted. Germline V gene data show CDR1 as SGHVS and CDR2 as FQNEAQ. The CDR3 reads CASSFYICSAVITTQETQYF.

The count of this clonotype is one. The gene calls are TRBV2 and TRBJ1-2; TRBD1 agrees at 7 bases. Trimming cost V 3 bases and J 8 bases; bases outside gene matches: 6. Germline assignment: CDR1 SNHLY and CDR2 FYNNEI. This CDR3 region has 13 residues. The CDR3 spells CASSEGDSLGYTF. Written as DNA, the CDR3 is TGTGCCAGCAGTGAGGGGGACAGTTTAGGCTACACCTTC.

About this clonotype itself: No conserved phenylalanine or tryptophan is present at the end of the CDR3, so a read error is the likely explanation. The chain combines TRBV20-1 with TRBJ2-5; D is possibly TRBD1 or TRBD2 (5 bases each). The CDR3 consists of 15 residues. Trimming pared 0 bases from V and 5 bases from J, leaving 16 bases between. CDR1 and CDR2 (germline): DFQATT, SNEGSKA (reference sequence). The CDR3: CSARDRGTAKETQYL. The CDR3 DNA sequence: TGCAGTGCTAGAGATCGTGGGACGGCCAAGGAGACCCAGTACCTC.

This clonotype was seen at least ten times. The rearrangement links TRBV7-9 to TRBJ2-3; 12 bases are a match to TRBD1. The trim removed 5 bases at V and 5 bases at J, leaving 8 bases unmatched. CDR3 length equals 16 residues. Germline V gives CDR1 SEHNR, CDR2 FQNEAQ (reference sequence). In nucleotides, the CDR3 is TGTGCCAGCAGCACAGCAGGGACAGGGGGCAAAGATACGCAGTATTTT. It specifies CASSTAGTGGKDTQYF.

This clonotype was seen ten or more times. The chain links TRBV12-3 or TRBV12-4 to TRBJ1-6, with D perhaps matching TRBD1 (5 bases). This CDR3 contains 17 residues. The ends were cut back, 1 base at V and 6 bases at J, with 16 bases in the middle. The CDR3 sequence is CASSLGVAGLPNSPLHF. For the CDR3, the DNA is TGTGCCAGCAGTTTAGGGGTCGCGGGACTCCCTAATTCACCCCTCCACTTT.

This clonotype was seen many times. This rearrangement joins TRBV20-1 to TRBJ1-4; D not certain. Trimming shortened V by 3 bases and J by 8 bases, and 13 bases separated the two germline ends. The germline V gene encodes CDR1 DFQATT and CDR2 SNEGSKA (reference sequence). This CDR3 comprises 13 residues. CDR3 bases: TGCAGTGCTAGTCGAAGCGCCCGGGAAAAACTGTTTTTT. Encoded protein: CSASRSAREKLFF.

The rearrangement joins TRBV29-1 to TRBJ2-7; D might be TRBD2 (5 bases). The CDR3 loop spans 12 amino acids. Germline CDR1 and CDR2: SQVTM and ANQGSEA. V dropped 3 bases and J dropped 3 bases, with 9 bases sitting between them. CDR3 sequence (DNA): TGCAGCGTTGAGGGGAGCCGCTACGAGCAGTACTTC. This sequence encodes CSVEGSRYEQYF.

The chain couples TRBV10-3 to TRBJ1-1; D may be TRBD1 (6 bases). From germline, CDR1 is ENHRY and CDR2 SYGVKD. The CDR3 covers 14 residues. Trimming took 4 bases from V and 4 from J, leaving 13 bases between them. The CDR3, as DNA: TGTGCCATCAGTGCGCAGGGGAGCGGCACTGAAGCTTTCTTT. This codes for CAISAQGSGTEAFF.

This rearrangement joins TRBV7-6 to TRBJ2-7; D might be TRBD1 (8 bases). The germline V gene has CDR1 SGHVS and CDR2 FNYEAQ. Trimming removed 6 bases from V and 7 bases from J, with 22 bases in between. This CDR3 has 15 amino acids. Here the CDR3 DNA reads TGTGCCAGCAGGAGCGGGACAGGTAGTTCGGGGGAGCAGTACTTC. This sequence encodes CASRSGTGSSGEQYF.

This clonotype appeared many times. The chain uses TRBV10-3 and TRBJ2-7; 12 bases map to TRBD2. The CDR3 contains 14 residues. CDR1 and CDR2 (germline): ENHRY, SYGVKD. V was pared by 5 bases and J by 5 bases, with 4 bases of the junction left unmatched. The CDR3 DNA is TGTGCCATCAGTTGGACTAGCGGGAACAACGAGCAGTACTTC. Encoded protein: CAISWTSGNNEQYF.

V gene TRBV6-2 or TRBV6-3 combines with J gene TRBJ2-2; 8 positions match TRBD1. Germline-derived CDR1 and CDR2 are MNHEY and SVGEGT. V lost 0 bases to trimming and J lost 1 base; unmatched junction nucleotides: 7. CDR3 length: 18 amino acids. Here the CDR3 DNA reads TGTGCCAGCAGTTACTCGGAGTCCGGGACAGGGAACACCGGGGAGCTGTTTTTT. Residues: CASSYSESGTGNTGELFF.

With regard to this clonotype: One junction end does not reproduce the germline sequence, and a read error may be involved. This rearrangement joins TRBV10-3 to TRBJ2-7, with TRBD1 matching over 7 bases. The germline CDR1 and CDR2 sequences are ENHRY and SYGVKD. This CDR3 comprises 15 residues. This CDR3 reads CASSYSDRTFDEQYF. CDR3 in DNA: TGTGCCAGCAGTTACTCGGACAGGACGTTTGACGAGCAGTACTTC.

This clonotype was recorded at least ten times. The rearrangement joins TRBV4-3 to TRBJ2-2; 7 bases line up with TRBD1. V shed 4 bases and J 7 bases; nucleotides not matched to a gene: 9. The CDR3 sequence is 15 residues long. Germline loops: CDR1 LGHNA, CDR2 YSLEER. The CDR3 sequence is CASSPDRALGGELFF. CDR3 nucleotide sequence: TGCGCCAGCAGCCCCGACAGGGCATTAGGCGGGGAGCTGTTTTTT.

This clonotype was detected many times. The chain carries TRBV20-1 and TRBJ1-1, with a weak D call TRBD1 (5 bases). Germline loops: CDR1 DFQATT, CDR2 SNEGSKA (reference sequence). The CDR3 totals 14 residues. V lost 6 bases and J lost 4, with 18 bases in between. The CDR3, as DNA: TGCAGTGCCGTGAAAGACAGCCAACCCACTGAAGCTTTCTTT. Its protein is CSAVKDSQPTEAFF.

The CDR3 here is CASANRGQGTEAFF. DNA of the CDR3: TGTGCCAGCGCAAACAGGGGACAGGGCACTGAAGCTTTCTTT. The chain employs TRBV19 and TRBJ1-1; 9 bases are shared with TRBD1. CDR1 and CDR2 (germline): LNHDA, SQIVND (reference sequence). The CDR3 contains 14 residues. With V trimmed by 9 bases and J by 4 bases, 9 bases remained unmatched.

The chain joins TRBV15 to TRBJ2-2; 7 nucleotides agree with TRBD1. CDR3 length equals 14 residues. Germline loops: CDR1 LNHNV, CDR2 YYDKDF (reference sequence). V shed 5 bases, J shed 7 bases, and the junction held 7 bases outside the gene matches. The CDR3 loop is CATSAQGSHGELFF. The CDR3 coding sequence is TGTGCCACCAGCGCACAGGGGTCCCACGGGGAGCTGTTTTTT.

This clonotype was observed a handful of times. The chain is built from TRBV7-2 and TRBJ2-5, with D maybe TRBD2 (6 bases). The length of the CDR3 is 13 residues. From germline, CDR1 is SGHTA and CDR2 FQGNSA. Trimming removed 1 base from V and 6 bases from J, with 9 bases in between. This chain's CDR3 is CASSLVGGKTQYF. The DNA of the CDR3 is TGTGCCAGCAGCTTAGTTGGCGGGAAGACCCAGTACTTC.

CDR3 nucleotides: TGTGCCAGCAGTTTATGGGGCAATCAGCCCCAGCATTTT. This codes for CASSLWGNQPQHF. V gene TRBV11-2 combines with J gene TRBJ1-5; no clear D gene. The CDR3 sequence is 13 residues long. Trimming removed 6 bases at V and 2 bases at J, with 8 bases between. The germline CDR1 and CDR2 sequences are SGHAT and FQNNGV.

The rearrangement links TRBV20-1 to TRBJ1-6; D is uncertain. CDR1 and CDR2 (germline): DFQATT, SNEGSKA (reference sequence). This CDR3 region has 14 residues. V lost 2 bases to trimming and J lost 2 bases, with 7 bases between them. This CDR3 is CSARRRTYNSPLHF. The CDR3 DNA sequence: TGCAGTGCTAGACGACGGACCTATAATTCACCCCTCCACTTT.

This clonotype was found many times. The V and J genes are TRBV5-5 and TRBJ2-7; no clear D gene. V dropped 1 base and J dropped 6 bases, with 5 bases sitting between them. The CDR3 has 11 residues. CDR1 SGHKS and CDR2 YYEKEE come from the germline V gene (reference sequence). The DNA of the CDR3 is TGTGCCAGCAGCTTGAATAGCGAGCAGTACTTC. Translation gives CASSLNSEQYF.